The source of this T cell receptor beta chain is a study of OX40 agonist ivuxolimab in advanced cancers. Turning to the study itself: With ivuxolimab, an agonistic anti-OX40 (CD134) antibody, patients were treated. Cohort: roughly 80% men, mean age around 60, aged about 20 to 79. Study outcomes and limitations: There were also nonresponders showing low normalized T-cell clonal expansion.

To note about this clone: Its specificity is unknown.

CDR1 and CDR2 from the germline V gene are LGHNA and YNFKEQ. The V end lost 1 base, the J end lost 4 bases, and 10 bases lay between the germline ends. The CDR3 loop spans 14 amino acids. The method was immunoSEQ multiplex PCR; TCRdb's version includes in-frame clones alone and lacks a portion of them. Of some 65,000 clones detected, roughly 87% appear once; the ten largest clones hold under 0.5%. The rearrangement joins TRBV4-2 to TRBJ1-2, with a possible D match to TRBD1 (5 bases). Sequenced material: CD4+ or CD8+ T cells sorted from blood, taken in a trial of the OX40 agonist ivuxolimab. The receptor's source is an adult with an advanced solid tumor such as melanoma, head and neck, liver or kidney cancer. The CDR3 sequence: CASSQGGGPYGYTF. The DNA of the CDR3 is TGTGCCAGCAGCCAAGGGGGGGGTCCCTATGGCTACACCTTC.